The 7 T cell receptor beta chains given below trace back to one sample, sequenced in a study of blood T cell repertoires in COVID-19. The table came from immunoSEQ multiplex PCR; TCRdb's copy has only in-frame clones and leaves some out. The sample has 150,000 or so clones; roughly 88% are singletons. Sample: PBMCs or T cells enriched from blood (not recorded which). The source of these receptors is a man between 70 and 80 years old who had been exposed to COVID-19.

The chain combines TRBV7-2 with TRBJ2-7, with 9 bases that match TRBD2. J lost 5 bases, V lost 5 bases, and 10 bases had no gene match. The V gene's germline CDR1 is SGHTA and CDR2 FQGNSA. The CDR3 totals 15 residues. CDR3 residues: CASSPLASGIHEQYF. Written as DNA, the CDR3 is TGTGCCAGCAGCCCTTTGGCTAGCGGGATCCACGAGCAGTACTTC.

This rearrangement joins TRBV11-2 to TRBJ2-3, with 8 positions matching TRBD2. V lost 4 bases, J lost 1 base, and 1 base stayed unmatched. This CDR3 is built from 14 residues. Germline V CDR1 and CDR2: SGHAT, FQNNGV. For the CDR3, the DNA is TGTGCCAGCAGCTCCGGGGGGGGCACAGATACGCAGTATTTT. It codes for CASSSGGGTDTQYF.

This chain uses TRBV10-3 with TRBJ2-1, with 11 nucleotides matching TRBD2. In germline, CDR1 is ENHRY, CDR2 SYGVKD. J lost 5 bases, V lost 4 bases, and 4 bases had no gene match. This CDR3 is built from 15 residues. CDR3 sequence (DNA): TGTGCCATCAGTGGACTAGCGGGAAACAACAATGAGCAGTTCTTC. As protein: CAISGLAGNNNEQFF.

This clone has only a few counts. The chain employs TRBV7-8 and TRBJ1-2; maybe TRBD1 (5 bases). V lost 3 bases and J lost 3, with 8 bases in between. CDR3 length: 13 residues. Germline V gives CDR1 SGHVS, CDR2 FQNEAQ. As DNA, the CDR3 is TGTGCCAGCAGCTTGGGAGGGGACTATGGCTACACCTTC. This codes for CASSLGGDYGYTF.

The chain carries TRBV7-2 and TRBJ2-2, with a tentative D call TRBD1 (6 bases). This CDR3 region has 15 residues. Germline-derived CDR1 and CDR2 are SGHTA and FQGNSA. V was clipped by 4 bases and J by 1 base, with 10 bases between them. This CDR3 is CASSWDTMNTGELFF. In DNA form, the CDR3 reads TGTGCCAGCAGCTGGGACACTATGAACACCGGGGAGCTGTTTTTT.

The chain links TRBV12-3 or TRBV12-4 to TRBJ1-5; D remains unclear. The V and J ends lost 4 bases and 1 base respectively, with 5 bases between them. The CDR3 is 13 residues long. Here the CDR3 reads CASSSQSNQPQHF. In nucleotides, the CDR3 is TGTGCCAGCAGTTCCCAGAGCAATCAGCCCCAGCATTTT.

This chain connects TRBV21-1 to TRBJ1-4. TRBV21-1 constitutes a pseudogene. This CDR3 spans 12 amino acids. This CDR3 is CASSQGGVKLFF. The CDR3 region has the DNA TGTGCCAGCAGCCAAGGGGGAGTAAAACTGTTTTTT.